What follows are 25 T cell receptor beta chains derived from one specimen sequenced in a study of T cells in women clearing cervical HPV infection. Clones were read by immunoSEQ multiplex PCR, and TCRdb kept only the in-frame ones, dropping some. The repertoire table contains tens of thousands of clones. Sequences were obtained from blood buffy coat. The origin of the receptors is a woman aged 18-69 years with a cervical HPV16 infection that either progressed to CIN3+ or cleared (not recorded which).

On this clone: The DNA ends 3 residues before the CDR3 does, and the rest of the CDR3 is filled in from the germline J gene. The chain has TRBV7-9 and TRBJ2-3; D unclear. The CDR3 totals 13 residues. The germline gives CDR1 SEHNR, CDR2 FQNEAQ (reference sequence). CDR3 loop: CASSSVGNQPQYF. Incomplete CDR3 DNA: TGTGCCAGCAGCTCAGTGGGCAATCAGCCG. Based on the CDR3 plus reference TRBV7-9 and TRBJ2-3, the full variable domain is DTGVSQNPRHKITKRGQNVTFRCDPISEHNRLYWYRQTLGQGPEFLTYFQNEAQLEKSRLLSDRFSAERPKGSFSTLEIQRTEQGDSAMYLCASSSVGNQPQYFGPGTRLTVL.

Concerning this clone: An end of the junction differs from the germline gene, which may be a read error. The read gets to within 3 residues of the CDR3 end, and the germline J gene fills in the rest. Other DNA sequences of this sample code for an identical CDR3. The chain uses TRBV7-2 and TRBJ1-3, with D tentatively TRBD1 (6 bases). Germline CDR1 and CDR2: SGHTA and FQGNSA. The CDR3 totals 15 residues. The CDR3 protein is CASSLAGTPGNTIYF. Partial CDR3 DNA: TGTGCCAGCAGCTTAGCGGGGACACCGGGCAACACG.

A word on this clone: The CDR3 goes on 3 residues after the read ends, and that part is filled in from the germline J gene. J is TRBJ2-3 and V is TRBV7-6; a possible D gene is TRBD2 (6 bases). The CDR3 runs to 16 residues. The ends were cut back, 4 bases at V and 2 bases at J, with 16 bases in the middle. CDR1 is SGHVS and CDR2 is FNYEAQ in the germline V gene. The chain's CDR3 is CASSSSRGTYTDTQYF. The sequenced part of the CDR3 DNA is TGTGCCAGCAGCTCCTCACGGGGGACCTACACAGATACG.

Concerning this clone: From the germline J gene comes the end of the CDR3, since the read stops 3 residues before it. The chain uses TRBV11-1 and TRBJ2-3, with D possibly matching TRBD2 (5 bases). CDR1 and CDR2 from the germline V gene are SGHAT and FQDESV (reference sequence). V was trimmed by 4 bases and J by 0 bases, leaving 11 bases between them. CDR3 length: 15 amino acids. CDR3 sequence reads: CASSSWTASTDTQYF. The part of the CDR3 DNA that was read is TGTGCCAGCAGCTCCTGGACTGCTAGCACAGATACG.

Concerning this clone itself: The read stops 3 residues short of the end of the CDR3; the missing end is completed from the germline J gene. The chain employs TRBV5-4 and TRBJ1-4, with 7 bases that match TRBD1. The CDR3 contains 15 residues. CDR1 SGHNT and CDR2 YYREEE come from the germline V gene (reference sequence). V shed 5 bases, J shed 3 bases, and the junction held 7 bases outside the gene matches. CDR3 loop: CASREATGANEKLFF. The sequenced CDR3 bases are TGTGCCAGCAGGGAGGCTACAGGGGCTAATGAAAAA.

Comment on this clone: One junction end disagrees with the germline gene, perhaps due to a read error. The read falls 3 residues short of the CDR3 end, and the missing part is taken from the germline J gene. Additional DNA sequences in this sample encode the identical CDR3. J is TRBJ1-3 and V is TRBV7-2; D remains unclear. Germline lookup yields CDR1 SGHTA and CDR2 FQGNSA. The CDR3 consists of 13 residues. This chain's CDR3 is CASSYSAGNTIYF. The part of the CDR3 DNA that was read is TGTGCCAGCAGCTACAGTGCTGGAAACACA.

Of note for this clone: The read gets to within 3 residues of the CDR3 end, and the germline J gene fills in the rest. The chain carries TRBV2 and TRBJ1-1, with D possibly being TRBD1 (5 bases). Trimming removed 6 bases at V and 3 bases at J, with 11 bases between. The CDR3 runs 13 residues. The germline gives CDR1 SNHLY, CDR2 FYNNEI. The CDR3 reads CASREGRDTEAFF. The covered CDR3 bases are TGTGCCAGCAGGGAGGGGCGCGACACTGAA.

Concerning this clone: From the germline J gene comes the end of the CDR3, since the read stops 3 residues before it. The V call is TRBV2, the J call TRBJ1-2, with D unresolved. The CDR3 has 15 residues. CDR1 is SNHLY, CDR2 FYNNEI, per germline. The CDR3 reads CASSERLAGHNDYTF. The sequenced part of the CDR3 DNA is TGTGCCAGCAGTGAACGTTTAGCGGGTCACAATGAC.

About this clone itself: Coverage ceases 3 residues before the CDR3 finishes, and the germline J gene fills in the end. The chain uses TRBV5-4 and TRBJ2-7; D possibly corresponds to TRBD1 (5 bases). CDR3 size: 14 residues. Trimming cost V 4 bases and J 5 bases, with 16 bases left between them. Germline values: CDR1 SGHNT, CDR2 YYREEE (reference sequence). CDR3 DNA, as far as it was read: TGTGCCAGCAGCAGAAGACAGTCGAGCCACGAG. The encoded protein is CASSRRQSSHE. The whole CDR3 protein reads CASSRRQSSHEQYF. The entire variable domain, with the rest obtained from reference TRBV5-4 and TRBJ2-7, is as follows: ETGVTQSPTHLIKTRGQQVTLRCSSQSGHNTVSWYQQALGQGPQFIFQYYREEENGRGNFPPRFSGLQFPNYSSELNVNALELDDSALYLCASSRRQSSHEQYFGPGTRLTVT.

This CDR3 reads CASSLLDRGNTGELFF. CDR3 DNA, as far as it was read: TGCGCCAGCAGCTTGCTTGACAGGGGTAACACCGGGGAG. The chain couples TRBV5-1 to TRBJ2-2; 8 nucleotides match TRBD1. Read data end 3 residues before the CDR3 end; the end is taken from the germline J gene. This CDR3 is built from 16 residues. Germline V gene data show CDR1 as SGHRS and CDR2 as YFSETQ. V lost 1 base and J lost 2; bases outside the gene matches: 4.

With respect to this clone: The read terminates 3 residues before the CDR3 end, so the remaining end is supplied by the germline J gene. This sequence joins TRBV28 and TRBJ2-3; TRBD2 agrees at 7 bases. Germline CDR1 MDHEN, CDR2 SYDVKM. CDR3 length: 13 amino acids. The CDR3 reads CASTGGAGETQYF. The part of the CDR3 DNA that was read is TGTGCCAGCACCGGAGGGGCGGGGGAGACG.

Remarks on this clone: The CDR3 extends 3 residues past the end of the read, so its final part is completed from the germline J gene. The chain employs TRBV7-6 and TRBJ2-5; 10 bases map to TRBD2. The V gene end was trimmed by 5 bases and the J gene end by 2 bases; junction bases not matched to a gene: 11. The CDR3 has 17 amino acids. Per germline, CDR1 SGHVS and CDR2 FNYEAQ. The CDR3 region is CASSPQGGSGRQETQYF. CDR3 bases read: TGTGCCAGCAGCCCCCAAGGGGGTAGCGGGAGGCAAGAGACC.

About this clone itself: The observed sequence ends 3 residues before the CDR3 terminus, with the missing tail filled in from the germline J gene. The chain combines TRBV6-2 or TRBV6-3 with TRBJ2-4; tentatively, D is TRBD2 (5 bases). This CDR3 has 15 amino acids. Germline loops: CDR1 MNHEY, CDR2 SVGEGT. The V end was cut by 5 bases, the J end by 1 base, with 12 bases between. The CDR3 loop is CASSAGVPAKNIQYF. CDR3 bases read: TGTGCCAGCAGTGCCGGGGTGCCGGCCAAAAACATT.

As regards this clone: The read finishes 3 residues shy of the CDR3 end, and the germline J gene is used to complete it. The chain uses TRBV6-2 or TRBV6-3 and TRBJ2-3; no firm D call. Germline CDR1 reads MNHEY; CDR2 reads SVGEGT. CDR3 length equals 15 residues. CDR3 in amino acids: CASSYRATENQPQYF. CDR3 bases read: TGTGCCAGCAGTTACAGGGCGACCGAAAATCAGCCG.

Turning to this clone: The CDR3 end is not reached by the read, which stops 3 residues before it; the germline J gene fills it in. The chain links TRBV7-9 to TRBJ2-4; D remains ambiguous. CDR3 length equals 14 residues. Per the germline V gene, CDR1 is SEHNR and CDR2 is FQNEAQ (reference sequence). CDR3 region: CASSLALTAYGQYF. The CDR3 DNA, read in part, is TGTGCCAGCAGCTTAGCCTTAACAGCTTATGGT.

Turning to this clone: The sequence runs out 3 residues before the end of the CDR3; the remainder is reconstructed from the germline J gene. The chain is built from TRBV14 and TRBJ2-7; weak D call: TRBD2 (6 bases). Trimming removed 1 base from V and 4 bases from J, with 14 bases in between. Germline V gene data show CDR1 as SGHDN and CDR2 as FVKESK. CDR3 length: 15 residues. CDR3 bases read: TGTGCCAGCAGCCAAGTAGGACCAGGGAGGTACGAG. Amino acids: CASSQVGPGRYE. The whole CDR3 is CASSQVGPGRYEQYF.

A word on this clone: The CDR3 end falls 3 residues outside the read, so it is completed with the germline J gene. The chain links TRBV10-2 to TRBJ2-3; 7 bases map to TRBD1. CDR1 and CDR2 from the germline V gene are WSHSY and SAAADI. The ends lost 4 bases at V and 6 bases at J; junction bases unmatched: 10. The CDR3 spans 15 residues. CDR3 region: CASSGAQGVGDTQYF. CDR3 DNA, as far as it was read: TGCGCCAGCAGTGGGGCCCAGGGGGTAGGGGATACG.

About this clone itself: The read ends 3 residues before the CDR3 terminus; that terminus is restored from the germline J gene. The V and J genes are TRBV20-1 and TRBJ1-2; the D gene is possibly TRBD1 (6 bases). From germline, CDR1 is DFQATT and CDR2 SNEGSKA (reference sequence). The CDR3 is made up of 12 amino acids. V lost 6 bases, J lost 5 bases, and 13 bases lay in between. The CDR3 DNA, read in part, is TGCAGTGCCGCGGGACAACGGTATGGC. Residues: CSAAGQRYG. The CDR3 reads in full as CSAAGQRYGYTF.

Notes on this clone: The read ends 3 residues early relative to the CDR3; the germline J gene fills the gap. The V call is TRBV30, the J call TRBJ2-4; D is perhaps TRBD1 (5 bases). The CDR3 spans 15 residues. Germline V gene sequence: CDR1 GTSNPN, CDR2 SVGIG (reference sequence). CDR3 residues: CAWSPDGLWGYGQYF. The sequenced part of the CDR3 DNA is TGTGCCTGGTCCCCCGACGGGCTATGGGGCTATGGT.

Concerning this clone: The CDR3 end lies 3 residues beyond the end of the read and is filled in from the germline J gene. This chain uses TRBV30 with TRBJ2-3; possible D gene TRBD1, 6 bases. Germline V gene sequence: CDR1 GTSNPN, CDR2 SVGIG (reference sequence). The CDR3 is made up of 14 amino acids. The part of the CDR3 DNA that was read is TGTGCCTGGAGCGTTACAGGGTACCAAGAGACG. It yields the protein CAWSVTGYQET. The full CDR3 sequence reads CAWSVTGYQETQYF.

The chain's CDR3 is CASSTTPQETQYF. Incomplete CDR3 DNA: TGTGCCAGTAGTACGACACCCCAAGAGACG. V usage is TRBV19 and J usage is TRBJ2-3; D gene unclear. Read coverage stops 3 residues before the CDR3 terminus; the germline J gene supplies the remainder. This CDR3 has 13 residues. Looked up from germline, CDR1 is LNHDA and CDR2 is SQIVND (reference sequence).

In regard to this clone: Read coverage stops 3 residues before the CDR3 terminus; the germline J gene supplies the remainder. V is TRBV6-1 and J is TRBJ2-1; TRBD1 is a possible D gene (5 bases). Germline V gene lookup returns CDR1 MNHNS and CDR2 SASEGT. V gave up 3 bases and J gave up 8 bases, with 17 bases separating them. The CDR3 runs to 15 residues. CDR3 protein: CASSEDTPWVDEQFF. The sequenced part of the CDR3 DNA is TGTGCCAGCAGTGAGGACACCCCCTGGGTCGATGAG.

As regards this clone: The read ends 3 residues before the CDR3 terminus; that terminus is restored from the germline J gene. The V gene is TRBV28, the J gene TRBJ1-1; the match to TRBD1 covers 10 bases. The CDR3 is 14 residues long. The germline CDR1 and CDR2 sequences are MDHEN and SYDVKM. The CDR3 DNA, read in part, is TGTGCCAGCACAAAGGGACAGGGGACCGTTGGA. This encodes CASTKGQGTVG. The entire CDR3 protein is CASTKGQGTVGAFF.

Remarks on this clone: Read sequence stops 3 residues before the CDR3 end, and the germline J gene provides the missing end. This rearrangement joins TRBV12-3 or TRBV12-4 to TRBJ2-1, with 11 bases lining up with TRBD2. The V and J ends lost 4 bases and 5 bases, in that order; junction bases with no gene match: 1. The CDR3 loop spans 14 amino acids. The CDR3 protein is CASSYSGGDNEQFF. CDR3 DNA (partial): TGTGCCAGCAGTTATAGCGGGGGGGACAATGAG.

Note on this clone: The read terminates 3 residues ahead of where the CDR3 ends, so the germline J gene completes it. The chain couples TRBV7-2 to TRBJ2-2; no clear D. The CDR3 is made up of 12 amino acids. Germline CDR1 and CDR2: SGHTA and FQGNSA. The sequenced part of the CDR3 DNA is TGTGCCAGCAGCCGAAGCAATTCACCG. This gives the protein CASSRSNSP. The entire CDR3 is CASSRSNSPLFF.